The clone carrying this T cell receptor beta chain was recorded many times. The target antigen is unknown. CDR3 length equals 14 residues. V was clipped by 4 bases and J by 10 bases, with 14 bases between them. CDR1 is MDHEN and CDR2 is SYDVKM in the germline V gene. This sample is part of a study of T cell repertoires in cytomegalovirus infection. As for the study in general: Signatures in public TCR beta sequences pointed to both CMV infection and matching HLA type.

One entry per CDR3 protein, called by TCRdb with MiXCR from the reads. The sample includes under 200,000 distinct CDR3 sequences, approximately 9.6% of them seen just once. Whole-study findings and limits: Cumulative frequency (of public TCR beta family members) identified carriers of CMV plus the relevant HLA. The response measured ex vivo was dominated by TCR beta clonotypes (HLA-C-restricted and CMV-specific).

The TCR was taken from a human donor in good health (CMV status not recorded). Some clones in this sample may be carry-over from other donors' samples. The chain is built from TRBV28 and TRBJ1-6, with TRBD1 as a possible D gene (5 bases). Source material: PBMCs. CDR3 residues: CASSSKGYRSPLHF. In DNA, the CDR3 is TGTGCCAGCAGTTCCAAGGGGTATAGGTCACCCCTCCACTTT.